The clone carrying this TCR beta chain was detected many times. Looked up from germline, CDR1 is DFQATT and CDR2 is SNEGSKA (reference sequence). This CDR3 is built from 12 residues. Trimming pared 0 bases from V and 6 bases from J, leaving 9 bases between. TCRdb ran MiXCR on the RT-PCR reads and lists one entry per CDR3 protein. The sample lists more than 600,000 distinct CDR3 sequences; approximately 15% were seen once. The chain uses TRBV20-1 and TRBJ2-7; D unclear. Sequencing was carried out using memory CD4+ T cells from blood. This clonotype originated in a female donor in good health, serving as a healthy control. The CDR3 nucleotides read TGCAGTGCTAGAGATCCCAGACTCGAGCAGTACTTC. This encodes CSARDPRLEQYF.